This record covers a single T cell receptor (beta chain). Profiling relied on immunoSEQ multiplex PCR, and the TCRdb table lists in-frame clones only, not all of them. Of about 400,000 clones in the sample, roughly 88% were seen once. The data were taken from a study of blood T cell repertoires in COVID-19. Study information: The United States, Italy and Spain supplied acute and convalescent COVID-19 samples.

The CDR3 is 13 amino acids. Germline V gene sequence: CDR1 LGHNA, CDR2 YNFKEQ. V was trimmed by 4 bases and J by 6 bases, leaving 11 bases between them. Sequenced material: PBMCs or T cells enriched from blood (not recorded which). The clonotype comes from a woman between 35 and 50 years old with acute COVID-19. V is TRBV4-2 and J is TRBJ2-3, with D tentatively TRBD2 (5 bases). CDR3 amino acids: CASSLAGRDTQYF. The CDR3 bases are TGTGCCAGCAGCCTCGCGGGCAGGGATACGCAGTATTTT.